The sequence of this T cell receptor beta chain was determined in a study of control samples from healthy donors and cancer patients. Some clones are missing from TCRdb's copy, which holds only in-frame ones; the method was immunoSEQ multiplex PCR. The table records tens of thousands of clones, less than 95% of them present only once. This CDR3 has 12 residues. V lost 3 bases and J 3 bases, leaving 2 bases between the germline ends. Germline V gene sequence: CDR1 ENHRY, CDR2 SYGVKD. Material for sequencing was PBMCs. This chain uses TRBV10-3 with TRBJ2-2; no definite D call. The receptor's source is a man aged 25-45 years with colorectal cancer. This chain's CDR3 is CAISEYTGELFF. CDR3 nucleotides: TGTGCCATCAGTGAATACACCGGGGAGCTGTTTTTT.